Each of the 20 T cell receptor beta chains below was sequenced from the same sample in a study of shared clonotypes between healthy human individuals. Naivety among CD8 cells was defined by CD45RO negativity and positive CCR7 selection, thereby excluding terminally differentiated effector memory CD45RA+ cells. Produced via immunoSEQ multiplex PCR; TCRdb's table is partial and in-frame only. The sample contains almost 700,000 clones, about 91% of which appear only once. The specimen sequenced was naive CD8+ T cells sorted from blood. All receptors derive from a man between 25 and 39 years old in good health.

J is TRBJ1-4 and V is TRBV14; D perhaps matches TRBD1 (5 bases). Germline CDR1 SGHDN, CDR2 FVKESK. The CDR3 has 15 residues. The germline V and J ends were trimmed by 3 bases and 0 bases, with 8 bases remaining between them. The DNA for the CDR3 is TGTGCCAGCAGCCATTTGGGGGCAACTAATGAAAAACTGTTTTTT. Translating gives CASSHLGATNEKLFF.

Regarding this clone: At one end, the junction sequence differs from germline, possibly due to a read error. Here the CDR3 reads CSQSGDLVQYF. CDR3 nucleotides: TGCTCTCAATCCGGGGACCTTGTTCAGTATTTT. The genes are TRBV7-9 and TRBJ2-3; perhaps D is TRBD1 or TRBD2 (5 bases each). This CDR3 is built from 11 residues. Germline V gene lookup returns CDR1 SEHNR and CDR2 FQNEAQ (reference sequence).

The rearrangement links TRBV10-3 to TRBJ1-2, with 8 bases fitting TRBD1. Looked up from germline, CDR1 is ENHRY and CDR2 is SYGVKD. V lost 3 bases to trimming and J lost 6 bases; unmatched junction nucleotides: 12. This CDR3 has 16 residues. In nucleotides, the CDR3 is TGTGCCATCAGTGACCCGACAGGGGAGCGGGAGAATGGCTACACCTTC. This encodes CAISDPTGERENGYTF.

The genes are TRBV7-2 and TRBJ2-7; 12 nucleotides agree with TRBD1. The CDR3 loop spans 15 amino acids. V lost 4 bases to trimming and J lost 4 bases; unmatched junction nucleotides: 5. Germline lookup yields CDR1 SGHTA and CDR2 FQGNSA. The CDR3 is CASSSPGQGAYEQYF. In nucleotides, the CDR3 is TGTGCCAGCAGCTCCCCGGGACAGGGGGCGTACGAGCAGTACTTC.

This chain connects TRBV7-9 to TRBJ2-5; no clear D. This CDR3 has 12 amino acids. The V and J ends lost 6 bases and 0 bases respectively, with 5 bases between them. In germline, CDR1 is SEHNR, CDR2 FQNEAQ (reference sequence). The CDR3 coding sequence is TGTGCCAGCAGAGCGTACCAAGAGACCCAGTACTTC. Its protein is CASRAYQETQYF.

The V gene is TRBV7-9, the J gene TRBJ2-3, with 10 positions matching TRBD2. Trimming at V came to 1 base and at J to 4 bases, leaving 5 bases not matched to a gene. The germline gives CDR1 SEHNR, CDR2 FQNEAQ (reference sequence). This CDR3 spans 16 amino acids. CDR3 residues: CASSLGGTSDSDTQYF. The CDR3 DNA sequence: TGTGCCAGCAGCTTAGGAGGGACTAGCGACTCAGATACGCAGTATTTT.

CDR3 loop: CASSHSSIDGTQADTQYF. The CDR3 DNA sequence: TGCGCCAGCAGCCACTCTTCGATAGACGGAACGCAGGCAGATACGCAGTATTTT. The chain uses TRBV4-3 and TRBJ2-3, with D unresolved. V shed 3 bases and J shed 4 bases, with 23 bases lying between them. Germline lookup yields CDR1 LGHNA and CDR2 YSLEER. The CDR3 is 18 residues long.

This clone was recorded a few times. This chain connects TRBV4-1 to TRBJ1-4, with D maybe TRBD1 (5 bases). The CDR3 length is 15 residues. Germline CDR1 reads MGHRA; CDR2 reads YSYEKL. Trimming took off 1 base at V and 7 bases at J, with 13 bases between the two ends. The CDR3 loop is CASSQGRGRAEKLFF. The CDR3 DNA reads as TGCGCCAGCAGCCAAGGGCGGGGCAGGGCTGAAAAACTGTTTTTT.

This clone was counted once. The rearrangement joins TRBV5-1 to TRBJ2-3, with TRBD2 identical over 8 bases. V lost 5 bases, J lost 1 base, and 6 bases stayed unmatched. The germline CDR1 and CDR2 sequences are SGHRS and YFSETQ. The length of the CDR3 is 15 residues. The CDR3 DNA reads as TGCGCCAGCAGGAGCGGGAGTGGCGGCACAGATACGCAGTATTTT. This translates into CASRSGSGGTDTQYF.

The chain is built from TRBV10-1 and TRBJ2-1; 7 bases match TRBD1. Losses at the gene ends were 2 bases for V and 1 base for J; bases not matched to a gene: 2. The CDR3 contains 15 residues. Germline CDR1 and CDR2: WNHNN and SYGVQD (reference sequence). This CDR3 is CASSEAGGSYNEQFF. The CDR3 DNA reads as TGCGCCAGCAGTGAGGCAGGGGGTTCCTACAATGAGCAGTTCTTC.

The rearrangement uses TRBV28 and TRBJ1-5, with TRBD1 matching 7 bases. Looked up from germline, CDR1 is MDHEN and CDR2 is SYDVKM. CDR3 length equals 19 residues. The CDR3 bases are TGTGCATCAGGGGGGTGGTCGGTCCACGGGGTTCATAGCAATCAGCCCCAGCATTTT. It is translated as CASGGWSVHGVHSNQPQHF. The variable domain in full, with the rest retrieved from reference TRBV28 and TRBJ1-5, is DVKVTQSSRYLVKRTGEKVFLECVQDMDHENMFWYRQDPGLGLRLIYFSYDVKMKEKGDIPEGYSVSREKKERFSLILESASTNQTSMYLCASGGWSVHGVHSNQPQHFGDGTRLSIL.

This clone was seen a few times. The chain links TRBV7-2 to TRBJ2-1; D gene uncertain. The CDR3 is made up of 15 amino acids. V lost 1 base to trimming and J lost 4 bases, with 11 bases between them. Germline values: CDR1 SGHTA, CDR2 FQGNSA. The DNA of the CDR3 is TGTGCCAGCAGCTTAGGACTTGGCCCATACAATGAGCAGTTCTTC. The encoded protein is CASSLGLGPYNEQFF.

The chain joins TRBV7-8 to TRBJ2-7; D might be TRBD2 (6 bases). The V end was cut by 1 base, the J end by 2 bases, with 15 bases between. The CDR3 extends over 16 amino acids. The V gene's germline CDR1 is SGHVS and CDR2 FQNEAQ. In nucleotides, the CDR3 is TGTGCCAGCAGCTTAGTTTCGGGGGACGGGACCTACGAGCAGTACTTC. Translating gives CASSLVSGDGTYEQYF.

Worth noting for this clone: Different DNA sequences within this sample yield the same CDR3. This rearrangement joins TRBV5-6 to TRBJ2-1, with TRBD1 identical over 7 bases. The CDR3 loop spans 16 amino acids. Germline V gives CDR1 SGHDT, CDR2 YYEEEE. Unmatched junction bases numbered 3, after V lost 0 bases and J lost 0 bases. In nucleotides, the CDR3 is TGTGCCAGCAGCTTGGGAGGGGGCAGCTCCTACAATGAGCAGTTCTTC. Translation gives CASSLGGGSSYNEQFF.

The CDR3 region is CASSVKRRHPDSYEQYF. The DNA for the CDR3 is TGTGCCAGCAGCGTTAAGAGGAGACATCCTGACAGCTACGAGCAGTACTTC. V gene TRBV9 combines with J gene TRBJ2-7; D may be TRBD1 (5 bases). The V gene's germline CDR1 is SGDLS and CDR2 YYNGEE. This CDR3 has 17 amino acids. The ends were cut back, 2 bases at V and 3 bases at J, with 21 bases in the middle. Looking up the rest from reference TRBV9 and TRBJ2-7 gives the full variable domain: DSGVTQTPKHLITATGQRVTLRCSPRSGDLSVYWYQQSLDQGLQFLIQYYNGEERAKGNILERFSAQQFPDLHSELNLSSLELGDSALYFCASSVKRRHPDSYEQYFGPGTRLTVT.

The rearrangement links TRBV2 to TRBJ2-1, with D possibly being TRBD1 (5 bases). Looked up from germline, CDR1 is SNHLY and CDR2 is FYNNEI. V gave up 1 base and J gave up 4 bases, with 17 bases separating them. The CDR3 runs 17 residues. The CDR3 sequence is CASSEGRANSFYNEQFF. CDR3 DNA: TGTGCCAGCAGTGAAGGCAGGGCCAATTCCTTTTACAATGAGCAGTTCTTC.

V gene TRBV6-5 combines with J gene TRBJ2-7; D may be TRBD2 (6 bases). This CDR3 spans 15 amino acids. V lost 0 bases and J 3 bases, leaving 12 bases between the germline ends. CDR1 and CDR2 from the germline V gene are MNHEY and SVGAGI. CDR3 sequence reads: CASSYSGGNGYEQYF. CDR3 nucleotide sequence: TGTGCCAGCAGTTACTCGGGCGGGAACGGCTACGAGCAGTACTTC.

This chain uses TRBV7-6 with TRBJ2-5; either TRBD1 or TRBD2 may supply D (6 bases each). The CDR3 sequence is 18 residues long. Germline CDR1 is SGHVS and CDR2 is FNYEAQ. Trimming took off 3 bases at V and 4 bases at J, with 24 bases between the two ends. CDR3 bases: TGTGCCAGCAGCTTCAGGACGGTTCGAGGCCGGGGGCCAGAGACCCAGTACTTC. It is translated as CASSFRTVRGRGPETQYF.

This clone was detected once. The chain links TRBV7-2 to TRBJ2-7; 13 bases agree with TRBD2. This CDR3 contains 17 residues. Per the germline V gene, CDR1 is SGHTA and CDR2 is FQGNSA. V lost 1 base and J lost 1; bases outside the gene matches: 4. This CDR3 reads CASSLEGTSGVSYEQYF. CDR3 in DNA: TGTGCCAGCAGCTTAGAGGGGACTAGCGGGGTGTCCTACGAGCAGTACTTC. Using reference TRBV7-2 and TRBJ2-7 for the parts outside the CDR3, the full variable domain is GAGVSQSPSNKVTEKGKDVELRCDPISGHTALYWYRQSLGQGLEFLIYFQGNSAPDKSGLPSDRFSAERTGGSVSTLTIQRTQQEDSAVYLCASSLEGTSGVSYEQYFGPGTRLTVT.

The rearrangement links TRBV7-9 to TRBJ1-4; D perhaps matches TRBD1 (5 bases). The CDR3 runs 15 residues. V lost 2 bases to trimming and J lost 6 bases, with 13 bases between them. Germline-derived CDR1 and CDR2 are SEHNR and FQNEAQ (reference sequence). The CDR3 here is CASSLRRDEDEKLFF. The DNA for the CDR3 is TGTGCCAGCAGCTTAAGGCGGGACGAGGATGAAAAACTGTTTTTT.